One and the same sample provided the 8 T cell receptor beta chains below, sequenced in a study of radiotherapy plus CTLA-4 blockade in lung cancer. Assay: immunoSEQ multiplex PCR; the TCRdb copy retains only in-frame clones and omits some. The table lists some 110,000 clones, approximately 77% of them singletons, with around 3% in the top ten. This specimen was peripheral blood, taken from a patient treated with radiotherapy plus ipilimumab. The receptor set was obtained from a human donor with non-small cell lung cancer that progressed on radiotherapy plus ipilimumab. Some clones in this sample may be carry-over from other donors' samples.

This sequence joins TRBV5-4 and TRBJ2-7; the D gene is possibly TRBD1 (5 bases). CDR3 size: 13 residues. Trimming removed 2 bases at V and 2 bases at J, with 8 bases between. CDR1 is SGHNT, CDR2 YYREEE, per germline (reference sequence). The CDR3 DNA reads as TGTGCCAGCAGCTTCGACAGCCCCTACGAGCAGTACTTC. Amino acids: CASSFDSPYEQYF.

The rearrangement links TRBV18 to TRBJ1-1, with 8 nucleotides matching TRBD1. The V gene's germline CDR1 is KGHSH and CDR2 LQKENI. This CDR3 contains 15 residues. The V gene end was trimmed by 5 bases and the J gene end by 5 bases; junction bases not matched to a gene: 10. The CDR3 DNA is TGTGCCAGCTCAGAAACCTTGACAGGGGTTACTGAAGCTTTCTTT. Amino acid sequence: CASSETLTGVTEAFF.

The rearrangement links TRBV7-3 to TRBJ2-7; 7 nucleotides match TRBD1. The CDR3 covers 13 residues. J was trimmed by 7 bases and V by 5 bases; bases with no gene match: 8. Germline values: CDR1 SGHTA, CDR2 FQGTGA. The CDR3 sequence is CASSDGQAGEQYF. As DNA, the CDR3 is TGTGCCAGCAGCGACGGACAGGCGGGTGAGCAGTACTTC.

This clone was seen a few times. The V and J genes are TRBV19 and TRBJ1-4, with D maybe TRBD1 (5 bases). Germline CDR1 and CDR2: LNHDA and SQIVND (reference sequence). This CDR3 has 15 residues. Trimming took off 5 bases at V and 5 bases at J, with 15 bases between the two ends. CDR3 sequence: CASSPSEGRNEKLFF. CDR3 in DNA: TGTGCCAGTAGTCCTTCGGAGGGGCGGAATGAAAAACTGTTTTTT.

The chain uses TRBV4-3 and TRBJ1-5, with a possible D match to TRBD1 (6 bases). Germline V gene data show CDR1 as LGHNA and CDR2 as YSLEER. This CDR3 spans 15 amino acids. V lost 4 bases and J 3 bases, leaving 13 bases between the germline ends. This chain's CDR3 is CASSPEDRINQPQHF. The CDR3 DNA reads as TGCGCCAGCAGCCCTGAGGACAGAATCAATCAGCCCCAGCATTTT.

The chain employs TRBV2 and TRBJ1-3; D not resolved. Germline CDR1 SNHLY, CDR2 FYNNEI. This CDR3 spans 12 amino acids. Trimming removed 6 bases from V and 4 bases from J, with 7 bases in between. CDR3 region: CASREPGNTIYF. In DNA form, the CDR3 reads TGTGCCAGCAGAGAGCCCGGAAACACCATATATTTT.

This clone came up once. The chain combines TRBV18 with TRBJ1-2, with 7 bases aligning to TRBD1. Germline V lookup: CDR1 KGHSH, CDR2 LQKENI. The CDR3 has 14 residues. V lost 4 bases, J lost 4 bases, and 6 bases stayed unmatched. The CDR3 here is CASSRPGQIYGYTF. The CDR3 region has the DNA TGTGCCAGCTCACGGCCGGGACAGATCTATGGCTACACCTTC.

In this sample, this clone turned up a few times. This chain links TRBV6-6 with TRBJ2-7; maybe TRBD2 (6 bases). Germline lookup yields CDR1 MNHNY and CDR2 SVGAGI (reference sequence). This CDR3 spans 13 amino acids. The V gene lost 5 bases and the J gene lost 3 bases, with 11 bases spanning the gap. The CDR3 DNA reads TGTGCCAGCAGTCTCCTGGGAGGCTACGAGCAGTACTTC. Translated, it gives CASSLLGGYEQYF.